This TCR beta chain is from a study of T-cell reconstitution after alpha-beta-depleted transplantation in children. Unique molecular identifiers featured in how the TCRbeta library was prepared. TCRdb analysed the PCR reads with MiXCR anew, one entry per CDR3 protein. Of 350,000 to 400,000 distinct CDR3 sequences in the sample, roughly 13% were seen once. This clonotype has only a few counts. V was cut by 5 bases and J by 7 bases, with 17 bases left in between. The CDR3 runs 13 residues. Germline-derived CDR1 and CDR2 are DFQATT and SNEGSKA (reference sequence). The sequence came from a human donor who donated a stem cell graft to a child with Fanconi anemia. The rearrangement joins TRBV20-1 to TRBJ1-2; perhaps TRBD1 as D (5 bases). This specimen consisted of PBMCs, obtained from the stem cell graft. CDR3 protein: CSAETGGRAGYTF. The CDR3 DNA reads as TGCAGTGCTGAAACCGGGGGACGGGCTGGCTACACCTTC.